The 31 T cell receptor beta chains below all came from one sample that was sequenced in a study of cytomegalovirus exposure and HLA in healthy donors. The method was immunoSEQ multiplex PCR; TCRdb's version includes in-frame clones alone and lacks a portion of them. The top ten clones hold around 4.5% of a sample with fewer than 150,000 clones, about 85% of them seen once. Sequences were obtained from PBMCs. The source of these receptors is a man aged 18 to 29 in good health and CMV-seropositive.

CDR3: CASSRDTSNQPQHF. CDR3 nucleotide sequence: TGTGCCAGCAGCCGAGACACTAGCAATCAGCCCCAGCATTTT. This chain connects TRBV2 to TRBJ1-5, with no clear D. The germline V gene has CDR1 SNHLY and CDR2 FYNNEI. The CDR3 spans 14 residues. V gave up 6 bases and J gave up 0 bases, with 9 bases separating them.

The V and J genes are TRBV2 and TRBJ1-5, with no clear D. Trimming pared 3 bases from V and 7 bases from J, leaving 10 bases between. The CDR3 consists of 13 residues. Germline CDR1 reads SNHLY; CDR2 reads FYNNEI. CDR3 loop: CASSEGSEQPQHF. The CDR3 region has the DNA TGTGCCAGCAGTGAGGGGAGTGAACAGCCCCAGCATTTT.

By share of the sample, this clone is medium-sized. The chain carries TRBV4-1 and TRBJ2-1; TRBD2 aligns across 11 bases. The V gene end was trimmed by 3 bases and the J gene end by 9 bases; junction bases not matched to a gene: 10. Germline loops: CDR1 MGHRA, CDR2 YSYEKL. This CDR3 is 16 amino acids long. In nucleotides, the CDR3 is TGCGCCAGCAGCCAGAGTGTTAGCGGGGGGGCTGGTGAGCAGTTCTTC. Translating gives CASSQSVSGGAGEQFF.

This sequence joins TRBV6-6 and TRBJ1-2; D possibly corresponds to TRBD1 (6 bases). The CDR3 is 15 amino acids. V gave up 8 bases and J gave up 2 bases, with 18 bases separating them. Germline V gives CDR1 MNHNY, CDR2 SVGAGI (reference sequence). CDR3 nucleotides: TGTGCCAGCGGCAGGGGCGATATCGGGAACTATGGCTACACCTTC. Translation: CASGRGDIGNYGYTF.

This chain links TRBV6-6 with TRBJ2-7, with 9 nucleotides matching TRBD1. The trim removed 8 bases at V and 2 bases at J, leaving 7 bases unmatched. This CDR3 is 14 amino acids long. Germline values: CDR1 MNHNY, CDR2 SVGAGI (reference sequence). The CDR3 is CASHRGQGTYEQYF. CDR3 nucleotides: TGTGCCAGCCATCGGGGACAGGGAACCTACGAGCAGTACTTC.

The genes are TRBV5-1 and TRBJ1-5, with D tentatively TRBD1 (6 bases). Germline-derived CDR1 and CDR2 are SGHRS and YFSETQ. V was cut by 1 base and J by 4 bases, with 15 bases left in between. This CDR3 has 16 residues. The CDR3 nucleotides read TGCGCCAGCAGCTTGAGTAGGACAGTATCAAATCAGCCCCAGCATTTT. This codes for CASSLSRTVSNQPQHF.

The genes are TRBV6-5 and TRBJ2-2; 9 bases are a match to TRBD1. CDR3 size: 14 residues. The trim removed 8 bases at V and 6 bases at J, leaving 7 bases unmatched. The germline CDR1 and CDR2 sequences are MNHEY and SVGAGI. As DNA, the CDR3 is TGTGCCAGCCGCGGGACAGGGCGAGCCGGGGAGCTGTTTTTT. This encodes CASRGTGRAGELFF.

This clone was seen once. This rearrangement joins TRBV29-1 to TRBJ2-2, with 9 bases lining up with TRBD1. V was pared by 7 bases and J by 6 bases, with 12 bases of the junction left unmatched. Germline CDR1 is SQVTM and CDR2 is ANQGSEA. This CDR3 is 15 amino acids long. CDR3 bases: TGCAGCGGATTACAGGGGGCATCGGAGTCCGGGGAGCTGTTTTTT. Translated, it gives CSGLQGASESGELFF.

The genes are TRBV27 and TRBJ2-3, with 7 bases fitting TRBD1. The germline V gene encodes CDR1 MNHEY and CDR2 SMNVEV (reference sequence). J was trimmed by 2 bases and V by 7 bases; bases with no gene match: 9. There are 15 residues in the CDR3. CDR3 region: CASTIRGTYTDTQYF. Here the CDR3 DNA reads TGTGCCAGCACCATCAGGGGGACCTACACAGATACGCAGTATTTT.

The chain uses TRBV27 and TRBJ1-1; no firm D call. Trimming removed 1 base at V and 1 base at J, with 4 bases between. Germline V gives CDR1 MNHEY, CDR2 SMNVEV (reference sequence). The CDR3 sequence is 13 residues long. As DNA, the CDR3 is TGTGCCAGCAGTTTATTTCAGAACACTGAAGCTTTCTTT. It is translated as CASSLFQNTEAFF.

The chain combines TRBV7-2 with TRBJ2-6, with 9 bases lining up with TRBD1. Germline V CDR1 and CDR2: SGHTA, FQGNSA. This CDR3 is built from 17 residues. Trimming cost V 5 bases and J 2 bases; bases outside gene matches: 7. The CDR3 region is CASSQTGGGAGANVLTF. CDR3 sequence (DNA): TGTGCCAGCAGCCAGACAGGGGGAGGGGCTGGGGCCAACGTCCTGACTTTC.

This sequence joins TRBV5-1 and TRBJ1-4; 11 bases align to TRBD1. The junction had 10 bases not matched to a gene; V was cut back by 3 bases and J by 6 bases. This CDR3 region has 17 residues. Germline CDR1 reads SGHRS; CDR2 reads YFSETQ. Here the CDR3 DNA reads TGCGCCAGCAGCTCGAATGTGGACAGGGGGCGATATGAAAAACTGTTTTTT. This sequence encodes CASSSNVDRGRYEKLFF.

The chain uses TRBV19 and TRBJ1-1, with D uncertain. The germline CDR1 and CDR2 sequences are LNHDA and SQIVND (reference sequence). Trimming took 6 bases from V and 5 from J, leaving 10 bases between them. CDR3 length: 12 amino acids. The CDR3 nucleotides read TGTGCCAGTAGAGGCTCGGGGACTGAAGCTTTCTTT. As protein: CASRGSGTEAFF.

The V and J genes are TRBV2 and TRBJ2-1; 9 positions agree with TRBD2. Germline trimming cut 6 bases from V and 8 bases from J; bases unmatched to any gene: 8. Germline V gives CDR1 SNHLY, CDR2 FYNNEI. The CDR3 runs 14 residues. The DNA of the CDR3 is TGTGCCAGCAGACGACTAGCGGCAATCGATGAGCAGTTCTTC. This sequence encodes CASRRLAAIDEQFF.

The chain is built from TRBV5-1 and TRBJ1-1, with TRBD1 identical over 10 bases. Germline V gives CDR1 SGHRS, CDR2 YFSETQ. V gave up 4 bases and J gave up 4 bases; unmatched junction bases: 7. This CDR3 has 15 amino acids. CDR3 nucleotide sequence: TGCGCCAGCAGCGATGGGACAGGGGACGGCACTGAAGCTTTCTTT. It translates to CASSDGTGDGTEAFF.

This clone was counted between two and nine times. This chain uses TRBV5-1 with TRBJ2-2, with a tentative D call TRBD1 (6 bases). This CDR3 is built from 15 residues. V was trimmed by 5 bases and J by 0 bases, leaving 11 bases between them. Germline V gene data show CDR1 as SGHRS and CDR2 as YFSETQ. The CDR3 bases are TGCGCCAGCAGGCAAAGGACAGCGAACACCGGGGAGCTGTTTTTT. Amino acids: CASRQRTANTGELFF. The full variable domain, in which reference TRBV5-1 and TRBJ2-2 provide the parts outside the CDR3, is KAGVTQTPRYLIKTRGQQVTLSCSPISGHRSVSWYQQTPGQGLQFLFEYFSETQRNKGNFPGRFSGRQFSNSRSEMNVSTLELGDSALYLCASRQRTANTGELFFGEGSRLTVL.

This rearrangement joins TRBV5-1 to TRBJ2-7, with 7 positions matching TRBD1. The V and J ends lost 4 bases and 4 bases, in that order; junction bases with no gene match: 11. Germline V gene data show CDR1 as SGHRS and CDR2 as YFSETQ. The CDR3 covers 15 residues. CDR3 sequence reads: CASSPLGTAAYEQYF. CDR3 nucleotide sequence: TGCGCCAGCAGCCCGCTCGGGACAGCGGCGTACGAGCAGTACTTC.

The chain has TRBV7-8 and TRBJ2-3; 9 bases align to TRBD2. With 2 bases clipped from V and 1 base from J, the junction kept 7 bases outside the gene matches. Germline V gene data show CDR1 as SGHVS and CDR2 as FQNEAQ. The length of the CDR3 is 17 residues. The CDR3 spells CASSLSQRGDRTDTQYF. The CDR3 bases are TGTGCCAGCAGCTTAAGCCAGCGGGGGGACCGCACAGATACGCAGTATTTT.

The chain joins TRBV29-1 to TRBJ2-1; 12 positions match TRBD2. The germline gives CDR1 SQVTM, CDR2 ANQGSEA. The CDR3 length is 16 residues. Trimming cost V 3 bases and J 12 bases; bases outside gene matches: 15. The CDR3 sequence is CSVEPVGGLAGARQFF. The CDR3 nucleotides read TGCAGCGTTGAGCCCGTGGGGGGACTAGCGGGTGCCCGGCAGTTCTTC.

This chain links TRBV6-5 with TRBJ1-1, with no clear D. Germline CDR1 reads MNHEY; CDR2 reads SVGAGI. V dropped 2 bases and J dropped 10 bases, with 8 bases sitting between them. This CDR3 spans 11 amino acids. CDR3 sequence (DNA): TGTGCCAGCAGTTACCAGATTCCAGCTTTCTTT. Protein product: CASSYQIPAFF.

This chain uses TRBV2 with TRBJ1-4; 9 bases match TRBD1. CDR1 SNHLY and CDR2 FYNNEI come from the germline V gene. The V gene end was trimmed by 5 bases and the J gene end by 8 bases; junction bases not matched to a gene: 12. The CDR3 spans 16 residues. The CDR3 DNA follows: TGTGCCAGCAGTCAAAGGGCACAGGGGGCGGGGGAAAAACTGTTTTTT. Protein product: CASSQRAQGAGEKLFF. Combining the CDR3 with reference TRBV2 and TRBJ1-4 gives the whole variable domain EPEVTQTPSHQVTQMGQEVILRCVPISNHLYFYWYRQILGQKVEFLVSFYNNEISEKSEIFDDQFSVERPDGSNFTLKIRSTKLEDSAMYFCASSQRAQGAGEKLFFGSGTQLSVL.

The V call is TRBV16, the J call TRBJ2-5; no reliable D call. Germline V lookup: CDR1 KGHSY, CDR2 FQNENV. The CDR3 runs 14 residues. The V and J ends lost 4 bases and 4 bases respectively, with 13 bases between them. The CDR3 loop reads CASSRYGVRETQYF. CDR3 nucleotide sequence: TGTGCCAGCAGCCGTTACGGAGTTCGAGAGACCCAGTACTTC.

This rearrangement joins TRBV27 to TRBJ2-4; TRBD2 matches at 13 bases. Germline V gene sequence: CDR1 MNHEY, CDR2 SMNVEV (reference sequence). The CDR3 length is 18 residues. After removal of 5 bases from V and 1 base from J, the junction contained 8 bases not matched to a gene. The CDR3 sequence: CASSPWTSGGLAKNIQYF. CDR3 bases: TGTGCCAGCAGTCCCTGGACTAGCGGGGGTCTCGCCAAAAACATTCAGTACTTC.

The gene calls are TRBV2 and TRBJ1-5, with 8 bases lining up with TRBD1. Germline CDR1 SNHLY, CDR2 FYNNEI. The V gene end was trimmed by 0 bases and the J gene end by 4 bases; junction bases not matched to a gene: 5. The CDR3 is made up of 16 amino acids. This CDR3 reads CASSEATGGLNQPQHF. In DNA, the CDR3 is TGTGCCAGCAGTGAAGCTACAGGGGGGTTAAATCAGCCCCAGCATTTT.

The V gene is TRBV10-2, the J gene TRBJ1-2, with D possibly matching TRBD1 (6 bases). The germline gives CDR1 WSHSY, CDR2 SAAADI. The CDR3 has 12 residues. Deletions cut 6 bases from V and 8 bases from J, with 13 bases between. CDR3 sequence reads: CASRDSRIGYTF. DNA of the CDR3: TGCGCCAGCAGGGACAGTCGAATAGGCTACACCTTC.

The CDR3 nucleotides are TGTGCCAGCCTCGGACAGGGGACCAACGAGCAGTACTTC. It yields the protein CASLGQGTNEQYF. The rearrangement uses TRBV19 and TRBJ2-7; TRBD1 matches 9 bases. Unmatched junction bases numbered 8, after V lost 9 bases and J lost 5 bases. The CDR3 has 13 residues. The V gene's germline CDR1 is LNHDA and CDR2 SQIVND (reference sequence).

The rearrangement joins TRBV25-1 to TRBJ2-1, with D tentatively TRBD2 (6 bases). The CDR3 is made up of 13 amino acids. Germline V gene lookup returns CDR1 MGHDK and CDR2 SYGVNS. Trimming took off 2 bases at V and 7 bases at J, with 9 bases between the two ends. In nucleotides, the CDR3 is TGTGCCAGCAGTGAACCCGGAGGGAATGAGCAGTTCTTC. This encodes CASSEPGGNEQFF.

This clone was seen a single time. V gene TRBV5-1 combines with J gene TRBJ1-6; possibly TRBD1 for D (5 bases). Trimming shortened V by 2 bases and J by 5 bases, and 8 bases separated the two germline ends. CDR1 and CDR2 from the germline V gene are SGHRS and YFSETQ. The CDR3 contains 14 residues. The CDR3 DNA follows: TGCGCCAGCAGCTTCGACAGTAATAATTCACCCCTCCACTTT. It translates to CASSFDSNNSPLHF. The variable domain in full, completed from reference TRBV5-1 and TRBJ1-6, reads KAGVTQTPRYLIKTRGQQVTLSCSPISGHRSVSWYQQTPGQGLQFLFEYFSETQRNKGNFPGRFSGRQFSNSRSEMNVSTLELGDSALYLCASSFDSNNSPLHFGNGTRLTVT.

This chain joins TRBV28 and TRBJ1-4; weak D call: TRBD1 (6 bases). Germline V CDR1 and CDR2: MDHEN, SYDVKM. The CDR3 is made up of 15 amino acids. V was clipped by 6 bases and J by 0 bases, with 11 bases between them. The CDR3 loop reads CASREQGATNEKLFF. CDR3 DNA sequence: TGTGCCAGCAGGGAACAGGGAGCAACTAATGAAAAACTGTTTTTT.

This clone was picked up one time. The V gene is TRBV7-9, the J gene TRBJ2-7; D might be TRBD1 (6 bases). Trimming removed 0 bases from V and 6 bases from J, with 15 bases in between. This CDR3 comprises 15 residues. Per the germline V gene, CDR1 is SEHNR and CDR2 is FQNEAQ (reference sequence). The CDR3 spells CASSLATGWTFEQYF. CDR3 bases: TGTGCCAGCAGCTTAGCTACAGGGTGGACTTTCGAGCAGTACTTC.

CDR3 bases: TGTGCCAGCAGTGAAGCCAGCGAGAACACTGAAGCTTTCTTT. Protein product: CASSEASENTEAFF. The V call is TRBV6-1, the J call TRBJ1-1; the D is unclear. The length of the CDR3 is 14 residues. The germline V and J ends were trimmed by 0 bases and 1 base, with 6 bases remaining between them. Per the germline V gene, CDR1 is MNHNS and CDR2 is SASEGT.